These 31 T cell receptor beta chains were sequenced from one sample in a study of cytotoxic CD8 clonotypes in ibrutinib-treated CLL. Produced via immunoSEQ multiplex PCR; TCRdb's table is partial and in-frame only. The sample consists of around 140,000 clones, 70% to 80% of them appearing once. This material consisted of PBMCs, taken after 12 months of ibrutinib treatment. The source of these receptors is a human donor with chronic lymphocytic leukemia.

V and J are TRBV7-6 and TRBJ1-5; TRBD1 matches at 7 bases. CDR3 length equals 18 residues. The V segment lost 4 bases and the J segment 3 bases; nucleotides outside the gene matches: 15. The germline CDR1 and CDR2 sequences are SGHVS and FNYEAQ. The CDR3 here is CASSWGGTALLSNQPQHF. CDR3 nucleotide sequence: TGTGCCAGCAGCTGGGGGGGGACAGCCCTTTTGTCCAATCAGCCCCAGCATTTT. The full variable domain, in which reference TRBV7-6 and TRBJ1-5 provide the parts outside the CDR3, is GAGVSQSPRYKVTKRGQDVALRCDPISGHVSLYWYRQALGQGPEFLTYFNYEAQQDKSGLPNDRFSAERPEGSISTLTIQRTEQRDSAMYRCASSWGGTALLSNQPQHFGDGTRLSIL.

This chain connects TRBV7-8 to TRBJ2-7; the D is unclear. The ends were cut back, 1 base at V and 3 bases at J, with 10 bases in the middle. CDR3 length: 14 amino acids. Germline loops: CDR1 SGHVS, CDR2 FQNEAQ. The DNA for the CDR3 is TGTGCCAGCAGCTTAGTCGGCCCAGGCTACGAGCAGTACTTC. Residues: CASSLVGPGYEQYF.

The rearrangement links TRBV30 to TRBJ2-7; D might be TRBD1 (6 bases). CDR3 size: 12 residues. CDR1 and CDR2 from the germline V gene are GTSNPN and SVGIG (reference sequence). The ends were cut back, 5 bases at V and 5 bases at J, with 13 bases in the middle. The CDR3 region has the DNA TGTGCCTGGGACCCAGGGGACCACGAGCAGTACTTC. Its protein is CAWDPGDHEQYF. The full variable domain, its missing parts supplied by reference TRBV30 and TRBJ2-7, is SQTIHQWPATLVQPVGSPLSLECTVEGTSNPNLYWYRQAAGRGLQLLFYSVGIGQISSEVPQNLSASRPQDRQFILSSKKLLLSDSGFYLCAWDPGDHEQYFGPGTRLTVT.

V usage is TRBV18 and J usage is TRBJ2-3, with D perhaps TRBD2 (6 bases). CDR1 and CDR2 from the germline V gene are KGHSH and LQKENI. The CDR3 is made up of 19 amino acids. V was cut by 1 base and J by 5 bases, with 25 bases left in between. CDR3 protein: CASSPLSGVSVAKKDTQYF. The CDR3 DNA reads TGTGCCAGCTCACCACTCTCGGGAGTCTCGGTCGCGAAAAAAGATACGCAGTATTTT. Combining the CDR3 with reference TRBV18 and TRBJ2-3 gives the whole variable domain NAGVMQNPRHLVRRRGQEARLRCSPMKGHSHVYWYRQLPEEGLKFMVYLQKENIIDESGMPKERFSAEFPKEGPSILRIQQVVRGDSAAYFCASSPLSGVSVAKKDTQYFGPGTRLTVL.

The rearrangement uses TRBV27 and TRBJ2-6; D is unresolved. CDR3 length equals 21 residues. Between the trimmed V and J ends, which lost 6 bases and 1 base, there was a span of 28 bases. The germline V gene has CDR1 MNHEY and CDR2 SMNVEV (reference sequence). For the CDR3, the DNA is TGTGCCAGCAGCCGTCGCCTGTTGTTAGGGTACCAAAATTCTGGGGCCAACGTCCTGACTTTC. This sequence encodes CASSRRLLLGYQNSGANVLTF.

V is TRBV7-8 and J is TRBJ2-5; unclear D gene. V was cut by 1 base and J by 1 base, with 4 bases left in between. Germline loops: CDR1 SGHVS, CDR2 FQNEAQ. The CDR3 loop spans 13 amino acids. DNA for the CDR3: TGTGCCAGCAGCTTAGGGGGCCAAGAGACCCAGTACTTC. Protein: CASSLGGQETQYF.

This clone was seen a handful of times. The V and J genes are TRBV18 and TRBJ2-1; TRBD1 matches 7 bases. The CDR3 totals 13 residues. J lost 8 bases, V lost 4 bases, and 5 bases had no gene match. Per germline, CDR1 KGHSH and CDR2 LQKENI. The DNA for the CDR3 is TGTGCCAGCTCACGAGGACAGGTGGATGAGCAGTTCTTC. Amino acid sequence: CASSRGQVDEQFF. Complete variable domain (other parts from reference TRBV18 and TRBJ2-1): NAGVMQNPRHLVRRRGQEARLRCSPMKGHSHVYWYRQLPEEGLKFMVYLQKENIIDESGMPKERFSAEFPKEGPSILRIQQVVRGDSAAYFCASSRGQVDEQFFGPGTRLTVL.

The rearrangement links TRBV7-2 to TRBJ2-2; D remains ambiguous. In germline, CDR1 is SGHTA, CDR2 FQGNSA. This CDR3 is 13 amino acids long. The V end was cut by 2 bases, the J end by 11 bases, with 12 bases between. CDR3 coding DNA: TGTGCCAGCAGCTTATTTTCGACGACCGAGCTGTTTTTT. Protein product: CASSLFSTTELFF.

The V call is TRBV27, the J call TRBJ2-6; no reliable D call. The CDR3 contains 14 residues. V shed 1 base and J shed 4 bases, with 5 bases lying between them. Germline lookup yields CDR1 MNHEY and CDR2 SMNVEV (reference sequence). As DNA, the CDR3 is TGTGCCAGCAGTTTATATTCCGGGGCCAACGTCCTGACTTTC. It codes for CASSLYSGANVLTF.

The chain links TRBV6-1 to TRBJ1-1; D call uncertain. Germline lookup yields CDR1 MNHNS and CDR2 SASEGT. The CDR3 extends over 12 amino acids. Deletions cut 3 bases from V and 6 bases from J, with 8 bases between. For the CDR3, the DNA is TGTGCCAGCAGTGATGCAATTTCTGAAGCTTTCTTT. Translating it yields CASSDAISEAFF.

The rearrangement uses TRBV7-8 and TRBJ2-1; 7 positions agree with TRBD2. CDR1 and CDR2 from the germline V gene are SGHVS and FQNEAQ. This CDR3 spans 15 amino acids. The V segment lost 3 bases and the J segment 4 bases; nucleotides outside the gene matches: 6. The CDR3 spells CASSLASGAYNEQFF. DNA of the CDR3: TGTGCCAGCAGCTTGGCTAGCGGTGCTTACAATGAGCAGTTCTTC.

The V and J genes are TRBV19 and TRBJ1-5; a possible D gene is TRBD1 (5 bases). Germline CDR1 LNHDA, CDR2 SQIVND (reference sequence). Trimming left V 5 bases short and J 7 bases short, with 15 bases between. The CDR3 runs 14 residues. CDR3 amino acids: CASSPLRERQPQHF. CDR3 sequence (DNA): TGTGCCAGTAGTCCTCTCAGGGAGCGGCAGCCCCAGCATTTT.

This sequence joins TRBV5-1 and TRBJ2-5; TRBD2 agrees at 10 bases. The CDR3 spans 15 residues. Trimming cost V 1 base and J 4 bases; bases outside gene matches: 4. From germline, CDR1 is SGHRS and CDR2 YFSETQ. The CDR3 bases are TGCGCCAGCAGCTTGAGTCTAGCGGGAGCAGAGACCCAGTACTTC. As protein: CASSLSLAGAETQYF.

The rearrangement uses TRBV27 and TRBJ2-1; 10 bases line up with TRBD2. Looked up from germline, CDR1 is MNHEY and CDR2 is SMNVEV (reference sequence). The J segment lost 7 bases and the V segment lost 1 base, leaving 13 bases of the junction unmatched. The CDR3 length is 18 residues. The CDR3 is CASSLFLAVAGGGNEQFF. CDR3 bases: TGTGCCAGCAGTTTATTCTTGGCCGTAGCGGGAGGAGGGAATGAGCAGTTCTTC.

The rearrangement uses TRBV5-1 and TRBJ1-2; the D is unclear. V lost 0 bases and J lost 2, with 8 bases in between. The CDR3 runs 14 residues. Germline V gene data show CDR1 as SGHRS and CDR2 as YFSETQ. CDR3 sequence reads: CASSLVQQNYGYTF. CDR3 coding DNA: TGCGCCAGCAGCTTGGTGCAACAAAACTATGGCTACACCTTC.

This chain joins TRBV7-6 and TRBJ1-5; no definite D call. Trimming shortened V by 1 base and J by 4 bases, and 8 bases separated the two germline ends. Germline assignment: CDR1 SGHVS and CDR2 FNYEAQ. The CDR3 contains 14 residues. Here the CDR3 reads CASSLGWSNQPQHF. Here the CDR3 DNA reads TGTGCCAGCAGCTTAGGCTGGAGTAATCAGCCCCAGCATTTT.

This clone showed up just a few times. The chain links TRBV5-1 to TRBJ1-1, with no clear D. In germline, CDR1 is SGHRS, CDR2 YFSETQ. The CDR3 totals 14 residues. Trimming stripped 3 bases from V and 7 bases from J, with 16 bases between. The chain's CDR3 is CASSSAVPIDEAFF. The CDR3 region has the DNA TGCGCCAGCAGCTCCGCGGTCCCGATAGATGAAGCTTTCTTT.

V usage is TRBV2 and J usage is TRBJ2-1; 8 nucleotides agree with TRBD2. The germline V gene has CDR1 SNHLY and CDR2 FYNNEI. CDR3 length equals 13 residues. Trimming at V came to 6 bases and at J to 7 bases, leaving 5 bases not matched to a gene. As DNA, the CDR3 is TGTGCCAGCAGCGACAGACTAGCGAATGAGCAGTTCTTC. This encodes CASSDRLANEQFF.

The CDR3 loop is CASSPGDVSGNTIYF. The CDR3 nucleotides are TGTGCCAGCAGCCCAGGGGATGTCTCTGGAAACACCATATATTTT. This chain joins TRBV9 and TRBJ1-3, with D possibly being TRBD1 (6 bases). The V end was cut by 4 bases, the J end by 0 bases, with 11 bases between. This CDR3 has 15 amino acids. Germline V lookup: CDR1 SGDLS, CDR2 YYNGEE.

The chain combines TRBV7-6 with TRBJ2-3; D tentatively fits TRBD1 or TRBD2 (6 bases each). CDR3 size: 18 residues. V shed 4 bases and J shed 1 base, with 21 bases lying between them. Germline CDR1 and CDR2: SGHVS and FNYEAQ. The CDR3 region has the DNA TGTGCCAGCAGCTCAAACCGCGCTTCGGGGGCAGGCACAGATACGCAGTATTTT. It encodes CASSSNRASGAGTDTQYF.

The V call is TRBV5-1, the J call TRBJ2-7; no reliable D call. The CDR3 consists of 13 residues. V dropped 6 bases and J dropped 0 bases, with 10 bases sitting between them. Germline V CDR1 and CDR2: SGHRS, YFSETQ. The CDR3 spells CASTPGNSYEQYF. CDR3 DNA sequence: TGCGCCAGCACACCGGGCAACTCCTACGAGCAGTACTTC.

The rearrangement joins TRBV7-8 to TRBJ2-7; D is undetermined. CDR3 size: 14 residues. V was cut by 7 bases and J by 2 bases, with 15 bases left in between. The V gene's germline CDR1 is SGHVS and CDR2 FQNEAQ. CDR3 residues: CASTPLHSTYEQYF. CDR3 nucleotides: TGTGCCAGCACACCCCTTCATTCAACCTACGAGCAGTACTTC.

CDR3: CASSSPGRVITYEQYF. CDR3 nucleotide sequence: TGTGCCAGCAGTTCACCGGGACGAGTGATCACCTACGAGCAGTACTTC. The rearrangement links TRBV28 to TRBJ2-7; D may correspond to TRBD1 or TRBD2 (5 bases each). Germline lookup yields CDR1 MDHEN and CDR2 SYDVKM. Trimming left V 4 bases short and J 2 bases short, with 18 bases between. This CDR3 contains 16 residues.

Written as DNA, the CDR3 is TGTGCCAGCAGTGAAGCCGCTGGAGCGGTAAGCTCCTACAATGAGCAGTTCTTC. The encoded protein is CASSEAAGAVSSYNEQFF. The V gene is TRBV6-1, the J gene TRBJ2-1, with D possibly TRBD2 on 5 matching bases. From germline, CDR1 is MNHNS and CDR2 SASEGT. This CDR3 region has 18 residues. V was shortened by 0 bases and J by 0 bases, with 15 bases between the two germline ends.

CDR3 protein: CASSFPIDRTGGFGNQPQHF. For the CDR3, the DNA is TGTGCCAGCAGTTTTCCGATTGATAGGACAGGGGGCTTCGGCAATCAGCCCCAGCATTTT. The chain links TRBV28 to TRBJ1-5; 11 nucleotides agree with TRBD1. From germline, CDR1 is MDHEN and CDR2 SYDVKM. This CDR3 contains 20 residues. V shed 3 bases, J shed 2 bases, and the junction held 15 bases outside the gene matches.

The chain carries TRBV28 and TRBJ2-1, with a tentative D call TRBD1 (6 bases). V lost 10 bases and J 7 bases, leaving 17 bases between the germline ends. The CDR3 runs to 13 residues. The germline CDR1 and CDR2 sequences are MDHEN and SYDVKM. CDR3 residues: CATAGTSGNEQFF. The CDR3 DNA is TGTGCCACCGCCGGGACATCTGGGAATGAGCAGTTCTTC.

This chain links TRBV18 with TRBJ2-5; D is ambiguous. The CDR3 runs 12 residues. Trimming took 2 bases from V and 5 from J, leaving 6 bases between them. Germline V CDR1 and CDR2: KGHSH, LQKENI. As DNA, the CDR3 is TGTGCCAGCTCACCAGAGGTTGAGACCCAGTACTTC. This gives the protein CASSPEVETQYF.

V usage is TRBV5-1 and J usage is TRBJ1-5, with 7 bases lining up with TRBD1. This CDR3 is built from 14 residues. The J segment lost 6 bases and the V segment lost 4 bases, leaving 7 bases of the junction unmatched. CDR1 and CDR2 (germline): SGHRS, YFSETQ. CDR3 nucleotide sequence: TGCGCCAGCAGCACCGACAGGGAGGCTCAGCCCCAGCATTTT. Its protein product is CASSTDREAQPQHF.

This chain joins TRBV6-6 and TRBJ2-3; D is uncertain. Germline assignment: CDR1 MNHNY and CDR2 SVGAGI (reference sequence). The CDR3 extends over 13 amino acids. Trimming shortened V by 2 bases and J by 4 bases, and 7 bases separated the two germline ends. CDR3 sequence: CASSYAEPDTQYF. CDR3 sequence (DNA): TGTGCCAGCAGTTACGCGGAACCAGATACGCAGTATTTT.

This clone has just a few counts. This chain connects TRBV7-9 to TRBJ1-2; a weak D match, TRBD1 (6 bases). The CDR3 loop spans 12 amino acids. Germline values: CDR1 SEHNR, CDR2 FQNEAQ (reference sequence). The V gene lost 2 bases and the J gene lost 5 bases, with 6 bases spanning the gap. Here the CDR3 reads CASSLTGYGYTF. The CDR3, as DNA: TGTGCCAGCAGCTTAACAGGGTATGGCTACACCTTC. Looking up the rest from reference TRBV7-9 and TRBJ1-2 gives the full variable domain: DTGVSQNPRHKITKRGQNVTFRCDPISEHNRLYWYRQTLGQGPEFLTYFQNEAQLEKSRLLSDRFSAERPKGSFSTLEIQRTEQGDSAMYLCASSLTGYGYTFGSGTRLTVV.

V is TRBV20-1 and J is TRBJ2-3; D is unclear. This CDR3 is 10 amino acids long. V was pared by 7 bases and J by 0 bases, with 2 bases between. The germline gives CDR1 DFQATT, CDR2 SNEGSKA (reference sequence). The CDR3 spells CSGSTDTQYF. In nucleotides, the CDR3 is TGCAGTGGGAGCACAGATACGCAGTATTTT.